The sequence of this TCR beta chain was determined in a study of cytomegalovirus exposure and HLA in healthy donors. This CDR3 region has 16 residues. Germline V gene lookup returns CDR1 MDHEN and CDR2 SYDVKM. V was pared by 5 bases and J by 2 bases, with 18 bases between. PCR was performed using 60 Vbeta and 13 Jbeta primers. Sequencing was performed with immunoSEQ multiplex PCR; in TCRdb, only in-frame clones are kept and a portion is missing. The sample consists of about 140,000 clones, under 80% of them appearing once. This TCR was recovered from a woman aged 45-59 years in good health and CMV-seropositive. The sequencing sample was made of PBMCs. The V gene is TRBV28, the J gene TRBJ1-2; no definite D call. CDR3: CASSRVRGSRNYGYTF. The CDR3 nucleotides are TGTGCCAGCAGTAGAGTGAGAGGCTCAAGGAACTATGGCTACACCTTC.